One and the same sample provided the 3 T cell receptor beta chains below, sequenced in a study of regulatory T cells in long-lasting Graves disease. According to the study, TCR beta libraries were built with iRepertoire HTBI primers and CDR3-region Arm-PCR. TCRdb reanalysed the multiplex PCR reads using MiXCR and keeps one entry per CDR3 protein. In the table there are about 400,000 distinct CDR3 sequences, less than 25% of which are singletons. The time point: persistent/refractory GD, antithyroid drugs over 5 years with positive TRAb. The TCR library was prepared using RNA isolated from PBMCs. The specimen comprised peripheral blood mononuclear cells (PBMCs), sampled when the disease was refractory, from a patient treated with antithyroid drugs. The receptors come from a female donor with Graves disease.

In its sample, this clonotype was seen many times. The rearrangement links TRBV28 to TRBJ2-2; perhaps TRBD1 as D (6 bases). The ends were cut back, 5 bases at V and 8 bases at J, with 15 bases in the middle. The CDR3 totals 14 residues. Germline CDR1 MDHEN, CDR2 SYDVKM. The CDR3 reads CASSLHGRGGELFF. The CDR3 nucleotides are TGTGCCAGCAGTCTCCATGGCAGGGGAGGGGAGCTGTTTTTT.

This clonotype was counted only a few times. This chain uses TRBV7-6 with TRBJ2-5, with TRBD1 matching 8 bases. Per germline, CDR1 SGHVS and CDR2 FNYEAQ. J lost 4 bases, V lost 5 bases, and 0 bases had no gene match. This CDR3 contains 12 residues. The chain's CDR3 is CASSDRGETQYF. The CDR3 DNA reads TGTGCCAGCAGCGACAGGGGAGAGACCCAGTACTTC.

V usage is TRBV14 and J usage is TRBJ2-3; the D gene could be TRBD1 or TRBD2 (5 bases each). With 2 bases removed from V and 3 bases from J, the gap between germline ends came to 15 bases. This CDR3 is 16 amino acids long. Per the germline V gene, CDR1 is SGHDN and CDR2 is FVKESK. The CDR3, as DNA: TGTGCCAGCAGCCAACGATCAGGGACGGGAACAGATACGCAGTATTTT. Its protein is CASSQRSGTGTDTQYF.